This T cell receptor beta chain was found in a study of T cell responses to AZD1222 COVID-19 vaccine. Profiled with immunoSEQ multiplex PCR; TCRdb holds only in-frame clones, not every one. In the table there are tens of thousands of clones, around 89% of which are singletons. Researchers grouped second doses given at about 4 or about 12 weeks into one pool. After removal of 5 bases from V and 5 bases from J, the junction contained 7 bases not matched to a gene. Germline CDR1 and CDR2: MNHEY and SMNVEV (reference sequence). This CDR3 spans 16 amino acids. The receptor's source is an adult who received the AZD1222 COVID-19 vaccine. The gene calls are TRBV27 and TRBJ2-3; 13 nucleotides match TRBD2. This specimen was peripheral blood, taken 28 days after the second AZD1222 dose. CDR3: CASSRRLAGGVDTQYF. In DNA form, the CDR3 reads TGTGCCAGCAGTCGCAGACTAGCGGGAGGCGTAGATACGCAGTATTTT.